This TCR beta chain came from a study of T cells in narcolepsy listed by TCRdb under 2018. For context, the study as a whole: Patients with narcolepsy type 1 or type 2 (NT1, NT2) were enrolled in the study together with healthy control donors. The study used TCR Vbeta sequencing to track clonotypes in blood and CSF while looking for autoreactive T cells in narcolepsy patients that target self-antigens of hypocretin neurons (hypocretin, TRIB2).

Taken from cysteine to phenylalanine, the CDR3 has 13 residues. The CDR3 DNA has 39 bases and is translated from base 1. The germline V gene (reference sequence) yields LNHDA for CDR1 and SQIVND for CDR2. The germline ends are 14 bases apart after V is trimmed by 6 bases and J by 8 bases. The investigation overall reported the following: According to the report, autoreactive clonotypes were detected serially in the blood of the same patients and of different patients, but not in healthy controls. No sequences matching autoreactive T cell clones were contained in some blood memory CD4+ repertoires from patients and controls. Plots that compared CSF and blood CD4+ T cell clonotypes from the same patient highlighted HCRT-specific and TRIB2-specific autoreactive clonotypes. Numbers of sequenced blood memory CD4+ clonotypes were comparable, averaging approximately 42,000 in patients and approximately 30,000 in controls.

Libraries were constructed by the immunoSEQ multiplex PCR assay. The table comes from immuneACCESS by way of TCRdb, which keeps in-frame sequences with V and J called. Part of the clones is missing from these tables; in studies checked, under half for an unresolved V gene and the rest for unknown reasons. This sample has 25,000 to 35,000 clones in its table, and approximately 79% of those were observed once. The ten largest clones represent 6.6% of the sample. For TCR Vbeta sequencing, memory CD4+ T cells were sorted ex vivo from the peripheral blood of both healthy controls and narcolepsy patients. Turning to this clone: The specificity of this receptor is unknown. Base qualities are not recorded, but no much larger clone differs from it by a single base.

The clonotype was recovered from a human donor in good health. The specimen sequenced was memory (CD45RA-) CD4+ T cells from blood. The sample's cell subset or site, from its label and the paper: memory T cells sorted ex vivo from peripheral blood. The chain joins TRBV19 to TRBJ2-1, with the identity of the D gene unclear. The nucleotides are TGTGCCAGTAGCCCCTCGAAGGCCCATGAGCAGTTCTTC. Its protein product is CASSPSKAHEQFF. With all but the CDR3 taken from the reference TRBV19 and TRBJ2-1 genes, the full variable domain is: DGGITQSPKYLFRKEGQNVTLSCEQNLNHDAMYWYRQDPGQGLRLIYYSQIVNDFQKGDIAEGYSVSREKKESFPLTVTSAQKNPTAFYLCASSPSKAHEQFFGPGTRLTVL.